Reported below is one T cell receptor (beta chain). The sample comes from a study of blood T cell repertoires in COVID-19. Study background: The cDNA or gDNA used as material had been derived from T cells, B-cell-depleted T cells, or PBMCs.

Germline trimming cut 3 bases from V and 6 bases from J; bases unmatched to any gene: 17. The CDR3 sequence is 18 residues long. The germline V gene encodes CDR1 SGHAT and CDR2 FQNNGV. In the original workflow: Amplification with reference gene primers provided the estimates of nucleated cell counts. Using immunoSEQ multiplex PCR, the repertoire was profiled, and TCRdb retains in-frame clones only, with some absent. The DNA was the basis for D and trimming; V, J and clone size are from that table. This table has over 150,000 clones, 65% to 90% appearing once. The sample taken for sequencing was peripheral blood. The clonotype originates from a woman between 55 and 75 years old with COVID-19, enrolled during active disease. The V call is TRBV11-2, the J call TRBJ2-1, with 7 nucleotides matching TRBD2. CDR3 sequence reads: CASSFGRDRGGGGNEQFF. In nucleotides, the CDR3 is TGTGCCAGCAGCTTTGGGCGGGACCGGGGCGGGGGTGGCAATGAGCAGTTCTTC.